This TCR beta chain was recovered during a study of OX40 agonist ivuxolimab in advanced cancers. About the study: Ivuxolimab, an antibody that agonizes OX40 (CD134), was administered to the patients. Participants, 70% to 90% male, averaged approximately 65 years of age, ranging from roughly 23 to 90.

Generated by immunoSEQ multiplex PCR, the TCRdb table keeps only in-frame clones and is missing some. This sample yields under 70,000 clones, of which approximately 84% are seen a single time; 12% belongs to the top ten. The germline CDR1 and CDR2 sequences are SEHNR and FQNEAQ (reference sequence). The CDR3 sequence is 18 residues long. V shed 0 bases and J 3 bases; nucleotides not matched to a gene: 8. This clone was seen a single time. Autoimmune disease history or systemic immunosuppression was exclusionary. The J gene is TRBJ2-6, the V gene TRBV7-9; 7 nucleotides agree with TRBD1. Sequencing was performed on CD4+ or CD8+ T cells sorted from blood, taken in a trial of the OX40 agonist ivuxolimab. The sequence came from an adult with an advanced solid tumor such as melanoma, head and neck, liver or kidney cancer. The CDR3 nucleotides are TGTGCCAGCAGCTTAGCGCTAAAGGGGGCGTTTGGGGCCAACGTCCTGACTTTC. Its translation is CASSLALKGAFGANVLTF.